A single T cell receptor (beta chain) is shown here with its context. What it recognizes is unknown. The source of the sample is a study of cytomegalovirus exposure and HLA in healthy donors. General study points: It is likely that the observed cluster of highly shared sequence variants was a sequencing artifact. Specificity of three CMV-associated chains for CMV antigens was verified in vitro.

Germline V gene lookup returns CDR1 SGHTA and CDR2 FQGNSA. V was cut by 1 base and J by 5 bases, with 8 bases left in between. The CDR3 sequence is 14 residues long. Primers: 60 Vbeta forward and 13 Jbeta reverse. Sequencing used immunoSEQ multiplex PCR; TCRdb keeps in-frame clones, though not all of them. The sample lists 85,000 to 90,000 clones, approximately 90% occurring once. Source material: PBMCs. V gene TRBV7-2 combines with J gene TRBJ2-2; tentatively, D is TRBD2 (6 bases). This clonotype was obtained from a man aged 18-30 years in good health and CMV-seronegative. This CDR3 is CASSLVAGTGELFF. The CDR3 DNA is TGTGCCAGCAGCTTAGTGGCGGGGACCGGGGAGCTGTTTTTT.